This T cell receptor (beta chain) was sequenced in a study of shared clonotypes between healthy human individuals. Study outcomes and limitations: Incompleteness in sorted-subset sequencing, despite large depth, was shown by rarefaction.

A word on this clone: As yet, its antigen is unknown.

The CDR3 sequence is 15 residues long. In germline, CDR1 is SNHLY, CDR2 FYNNEI. V was trimmed by 7 bases and J by 3 bases, leaving 19 bases between them. CD45RO-negative CD8 cells positively selected for CCR7 made up the naive population, which excluded terminally differentiated effector memory CD45RA+ cells. Some clones are missing from TCRdb's copy, which holds only in-frame ones; the method was immunoSEQ multiplex PCR. The data contain about 1,800,000 clones, about 95% of them singletons. The gene calls are TRBV2 and TRBJ2-7; D is perhaps TRBD1 (5 bases). The material sequenced was naive CD8+ T cells sorted from blood. The TCR originated in a man younger than 35 in good health. CDR3 in amino acids: CASTPTEILFYEQYF. The CDR3 region has the DNA TGTGCCAGCACCCCGACAGAGATTCTTTTCTACGAGCAGTACTTC.